The rows below give T cell receptor beta chains drawn from one sample of a study of blood T cell repertoires in COVID-19. The assay was immunoSEQ multiplex PCR, and TCRdb's table has in-frame clones only and misses some. The sample comprises fewer than 50,000 clones, around nine tenths of which are singletons, and 0.3% to 0.4% rests with the top ten. Specimen: peripheral blood. The receptor source for this set is a man between 45 and 60 years old with COVID-19, enrolled during active disease. The CDR3 runs from the conserved cysteine through the conserved F or W. A D gene is named only where the DNA matches it firmly. Clone size is given for some rows only: seen once, a few or many times, or a class if the clone is expanded.

CDR3 DNA | CDR3 protein | V gene | D gene | clone size | J gene
TGTGCCAGCAGTACGGACAGGCCTACGAACACTGAAGCTTTCTTT | CASSTDRPTNTEAFF | TRBV6-2/TRBV6-3 | TRBD1 | NA | TRBJ1-1
TGTGCCAGCTCACCACCAAACGGACACTCTGGAAACACCATATATTTT | CASSPPNGHSGNTIYF | TRBV18 | NA | NA | TRBJ1-3
TGTGCCAGTAGGCTAGCGGGAGAGTGGAACGAGCAGTACTTC | CASRLAGEWNEQYF | TRBV19 | TRBD2 | NA | TRBJ2-7
TGTGCCTGGAGTGTACAAATGAACACTGAAGCTTTCTTT | CAWSVQMNTEAFF | TRBV30 | NA | NA | TRBJ1-1
TGTGCCAGCGGAAGGGGGAGCTACGCCGGGGAGCTGTTTTTT | CASGRGSYAGELFF | TRBV2 | NA | once | TRBJ2-2
TGTGCCAGCAGCTCGCTACAGGTAACCGGTTTCCGTCTGAACATTCAGTACTTC | CASSSLQVTGFRLNIQYF | TRBV5-5 | NA | NA | TRBJ2-4
TGTGCCAGCAGCTTAGAGCGGACAGGGTTTCACGAGCAGTACTTC | CASSLERTGFHEQYF | TRBV7-9 | TRBD1 | NA | TRBJ2-7
TGCGCCAGCAGCCAGGGGGACTTGGGTGAGCAGTTCTTC | CASSQGDLGEQFF | TRBV4-3 | NA | NA | TRBJ2-1
TGTGCCAGCAGCTTACTTACCGGGACACTTTATAACTATGGCTACACCTTC | CASSLLTGTLYNYGYTF | TRBV7-2 | NA | NA | TRBJ1-2
TGCAGCGTCCCCCCCGGACCGAGACAACTAGCGTCAGCCTACGAGCAGTACTTC | CSVPPGPRQLASAYEQYF | TRBV29-1 | TRBD2 | NA | TRBJ2-7
TGTGCCAGCAGCCAAGCGGGGGTAGCTTTCTTT | CASSQAGVAFF | TRBV4-2 | NA | NA | TRBJ1-1
TGCGCCAGCAGTTTCTCCTCTGGAAACACCATATATTTT | CASSFSSGNTIYF | TRBV5-1 | NA | once | TRBJ1-3
TGTGCCAGCGGTGCCCCACAGGACAATGAGCAGTTCTTC | CASGAPQDNEQFF | TRBV5-4 | NA | NA | TRBJ2-1
TGTGCCAGCAATCAGGGCAAAGATACGCAGTATTTT | CASNQGKDTQYF | TRBV12-3/TRBV12-4 | NA | NA | TRBJ2-3
TGTGCCAGCAGTTCGTATGTAATTGAGCAGTTCTTC | CASSSYVIEQFF | TRBV7-9 | NA | NA | TRBJ2-1
TGCGCCAGCAGCCAGGATGACAGGGAGACGAATGAAAAACTGTTTTTT | CASSQDDRETNEKLFF | TRBV4-1 | TRBD1 | NA | TRBJ1-4